This TCR beta chain was captured in a study of shared clonotypes between healthy human individuals. Germline values: CDR1 LGHNT, CDR2 FRNRAP. The CDR3 extends over 16 amino acids. After removal of 2 bases from V and 7 bases from J, the junction contained 7 bases not matched to a gene. The run depth of the assay was deep. Data came from immunoSEQ multiplex PCR; TCRdb stores just in-frame clones and leaves some out. The data show about 2.4 million clones, roughly 93% seen once. Specimen: naive CD4+ T cells from PBMCs. Sample subset: CD45RA+ positively selected. The genes are TRBV12-5 and TRBJ2-2; 10 bases are a match to TRBD1. The clonotype was recovered from a man between 18 and 29 years old in good health. Some clones in this sample may be carry-over from other donors' samples. This chain's CDR3 is CASGLSGTGANGELFF. In DNA, the CDR3 is TGTGCTAGTGGTTTGTCCGGGACAGGGGCGAACGGGGAGCTGTTTTTT.